This TCR beta chain was sequenced during a study of shared clonotypes between healthy human individuals. Whole-study findings and limits: Generally, naive subsets (rather than memory subsets) showed larger estimated richness. A few donors shared approximately 5% of their naive CD4 clonotypes.

A note on this clone: What it recognizes is unknown.

Germline CDR1 MNHEY, CDR2 SVGAGI. V dropped 5 bases and J dropped 8 bases, with 10 bases sitting between them. The CDR3 has 12 amino acids. Replicate PCRs run on sorted subsets employed roughly 190 ng DNA, 30,000 to 35,000 T cell genomes. Method: immunoSEQ multiplex PCR; TCRdb's copy keeps in-frame clones and lacks some. This table has 800,000 to 1,200,000 clones, 75% to 85% appearing once. The study drew its donors from healthy HIV-negative adults without recent acute infections or vaccinations. The chain combines TRBV6-5 with TRBJ2-1, with D unclear. The sequenced sample was memory CD4+ T cells from PBMCs. Subset here: CD45RA-negative fraction. This receptor was taken from a young man in good health. Some clones in this sample may be carry-over from other donors' samples. The CDR3 spells CASSGLADEQFF. CDR3 nucleotide sequence: TGTGCCAGCAGTGGTCTCGCGGATGAGCAGTTCTTC.